This is a list of T cell receptor beta chains from one sample in a study of blood T cell repertoires in COVID-19. Here immunoSEQ multiplex PCR was the method, and the copy in TCRdb shows in-frame clones only, minus some. Among over 110,000 clones listed, more than 60% were seen once. The sequencing sample was made of peripheral blood. The source of these receptors is a woman aged 60-70 years with acute or convalescent COVID-19. Each CDR3 is given with its conserved first and last residue. The order of the fields is J gene, V gene, D gene, clone size, CDR3 protein, CDR3 DNA. D genes are given only for firm matches. Expanded clones get a size class; other rows say once, few or many, or leave the size out.

>TRBJ1-5|TRBV28|.|.
CASRLRRGISNQPQHF
TGTGCCAGCAGGCTGAGAAGGGGAATTAGCAATCAGCCCCAGCATTTT
>TRBJ2-7|TRBV9|.|.
CASGATGSYEQYF
TGTGCCAGTGGGGCGACCGGCTCCTACGAGCAGTACTTC
>TRBJ2-7|TRBV7-9|TRBD2|.
CASSPPEGTSGSSSYEQYF
TGTGCCAGCAGCCCACCCGAGGGTACTAGCGGCAGTAGCTCCTACGAGCAGTACTTC
>TRBJ2-4|TRBV5-1|.|.
CASSLPAVAKNIQYF
TGCGCCAGCAGCTTGCCGGCGGTAGCCAAAAACATTCAGTACTTC
>TRBJ2-7|TRBV28|.|.
CASSKPGHSYEQYF
TGTGCCAGCAGTAAACCGGGACATTCCTACGAGCAGTACTTC
>TRBJ2-5|TRBV9|.|.
CASSVTQGGETQYF
TGTGCCAGCAGCGTAACCCAGGGCGGAGAGACCCAGTACTTC
>TRBJ1-6|TRBV5-6|.|.
CASTSVGGNSPLHF
TGTGCCAGCACCTCCGTCGGGGGTAATTCACCCCTCCACTTT
>TRBJ1-5|TRBV19|.|.
CASSISGWNQPQHF
TGTGCCAGTAGTATTAGCGGTTGGAATCAGCCCCAGCATTTT
>TRBJ2-7|TRBV7-9|TRBD2|.
CASSLVGTSGSPEQYF
TGTGCCAGCAGCTTAGTTGGGACTAGCGGGAGCCCCGAGCAGTACTTC
>TRBJ2-7|TRBV14|TRBD1|few
CASSRDRGYEQYF
TGTGCCAGCAGTCGGGACAGGGGTTACGAGCAGTACTTC
>TRBJ2-6|TRBV3-1/TRBV3-2|.|.
CASSQALTTGANVLTF
TGTGCCAGCAGCCAAGCTCTAACTACTGGGGCCAACGTCCTGACTTTC
>TRBJ1-2|TRBV7-2|.|.
CASSLFGGAVNYGYTF
TGTGCCAGCAGCTTATTTGGGGGGGCAGTTAACTATGGCTACACCTTC
>TRBJ1-2|TRBV7-2|.|.
CASSPMTRNYGYTF
TGTGCCAGCAGCCCCATGACACGAAACTATGGCTACACCTTC
>TRBJ2-3|TRBV7-8|TRBD1|.
CASSAGGDTQYF
TGTGCCAGCAGCGCAGGGGGAGATACGCAGTATTTT
>TRBJ1-2|TRBV4-1|.|.
CASSQDPYYGYTF
TGCGCCAGCAGCCAAGATCCCTACTATGGCTACACCTTC
>TRBJ2-7|TRBV6-5|TRBD1|.
CASRRTGRTYEQYF
TGTGCCAGCAGAAGGACAGGGAGGACCTACGAGCAGTACTTC
>TRBJ2-7|TRBV5-1|.|few
CASSPEGGIFYEQYF
TGCGCCAGCAGCCCGGAGGGGGGGATCTTCTACGAGCAGTACTTC
>TRBJ2-1|TRBV6-6|TRBD2|few
CASSPRGLAGAVSYNEQFF
TGTGCCAGCAGTCCAAGGGGACTAGCGGGAGCCGTCTCCTACAATGAGCAGTTCTTC
>TRBJ2-2|TRBV9|.|.
CASSQTGTPGAGELFF
TGTGCCAGCAGCCAGACAGGGACCCCGGGGGCCGGGGAGCTGTTTTTT
>TRBJ2-1|TRBV25-1|.|.
CATKGVFGVGSSYNEQFF
TGTGCCACCAAGGGGGTTTTTGGAGTCGGGTCCTCCTACAATGAGCAGTTCTTC
>TRBJ2-2|TRBV29-1|TRBD2|.
CSVAWQIGTSNTGELFF
TGCAGCGTCGCCTGGCAGATCGGGACTAGTAACACCGGGGAGCTGTTTTTT
>TRBJ2-2|TRBV10-3|TRBD2|.
CAISESRTSGITGELFF
TGTGCCATCAGTGAGTCAAGGACTAGCGGAATCACCGGGGAGCTGTTTTTT
>TRBJ2-1|TRBV15|.|.
CATSDLVLLSYNEQFF
TGTGCCACCAGCGATCTAGTTCTCCTCTCCTACAATGAGCAGTTCTTC
>TRBJ2-7|TRBV3-1/TRBV3-2|TRBD2|.
CASSQDSGTQAYEQYF
TGTGCCAGCAGCCAAGATAGCGGGACCCAAGCCTACGAGCAGTACTTC
>TRBJ1-6|TRBV25-1|.|few
CASSVADNSPLHF
TGTGCCAGCAGTGTAGCAGATAATTCACCCCTCCACTTT
>TRBJ1-2|TRBV6-5|TRBD1|once
CASSQRQGLDGYTF
TGTGCCAGCAGTCAGCGACAGGGTTTGGACGGCTACACCTTC
>TRBJ2-2|TRBV12-3/TRBV12-4|.|.
CASGSPTGELFF
TGTGCCAGCGGGAGCCCCACCGGGGAGCTGTTTTTT
>TRBJ2-4|TRBV5-4|TRBD2|.
CASSLAPSGSVKNIQYF
TGTGCCAGCAGCTTGGCTCCCAGCGGGAGTGTCAAAAACATTCAGTACTTC
>TRBJ2-3|TRBV10-3|TRBD2|.
CAFKREIIDTQYF
TGTGCCTTCAAGCGGGAGATTATAGATACGCAGTATTTT
>TRBJ1-2|TRBV5-1|TRBD1|once
CASSWGQGALLRGYTF
TGCGCCAGCAGCTGGGGACAGGGGGCTTTATTGAGGGGCTACACCTTC
>TRBJ2-2|TRBV29-1|TRBD1|.
CSVIGRDRGGSGELFF
TGCAGCGTTATCGGACGGGACAGGGGAGGGTCAGGGGAGCTGTTTTTT
>TRBJ2-1|TRBV19|TRBD2|.
CASRALAGDRNEQFF
TGTGCCAGTAGGGCACTAGCGGGAGATAGGAATGAGCAGTTCTTC
>TRBJ2-1|TRBV19|TRBD2|.
CASNPWRRTSGSNEQFF
TGTGCCAGTAACCCCTGGCGCCGGACTAGCGGGAGCAATGAGCAGTTCTTC
>TRBJ2-7|TRBV7-9|.|.
CASSLGQASYEQYF
TGTGCCAGCAGCTTAGGCCAGGCTTCCTACGAGCAGTACTTC
>TRBJ2-2|TRBV10-2|.|.
CPTRRQGHTGELFF
TGCCCCACCAGACGGCAGGGGCACACCGGGGAGCTGTTTTTT
>TRBJ2-7|TRBV1|.|.
CTSSQDELYEQYF
TGCACCAGCAGCCAAGATGAGCTCTACGAGCAGTACTTC
>TRBJ1-1|TRBV20-1|.|once
CSAREQPEAFF
TGCAGTGCTAGGGAACAGCCTGAAGCTTTCTTT
>TRBJ2-1|TRBV2|TRBD2|.
CASSLWTSGRYNEQFF
TGTGCCAGCAGCCTCTGGACTAGCGGGAGATACAATGAGCAGTTCTTC
>TRBJ2-1|TRBV11-2|TRBD1|.
CASSLRQGRNEQFF
TGTGCCAGCAGCCTAAGACAGGGTCGGAATGAGCAGTTCTTC
>TRBJ2-3|TRBV3-1/TRBV3-2|.|few
CASSRYFRGSTDTQYF
TGTGCCAGCAGCCGATATTTCCGGGGGAGCACAGATACGCAGTATTTT
>TRBJ1-1|TRBV6-5|.|.
CASSYSAGEEGTEAFF
TGTGCCAGCAGTTACTCGGCGGGGGAAGAAGGCACTGAAGCTTTCTTT
>TRBJ2-1|TRBV7-9|TRBD2|.
CASSHPGLQNEQFF
TGTGCCAGCAGCCACCCGGGACTACAAAATGAGCAGTTCTTC